These T cell receptor beta chains were read from a single sample in a study of blood T cell repertoires in COVID-19. Some clones are missing from TCRdb's copy, which holds only in-frame ones; the method was immunoSEQ multiplex PCR. The sample gives hundreds of thousands of clones, under 90% of which show up once; roughly 4.5% is in the top ten. The sequenced material came from PBMCs or T cells enriched from blood (not recorded which). These receptors were taken from a man aged 30 to 45 who had recovered from COVID-19. Both conserved end residues are part of each CDR3. D genes are given only for firm matches. Rows give clone size only sometimes, using once, few, many, or a class for an expanded clone.

j_call d_call v_call clone_size cdr3_aa cdr3_nt
TRBJ2-3 TRBD1 TRBV11-2 once CASSLDRGDTQYF TGTGCCAGCAGCTTGGACAGGGGGGATACGCAGTATTTT
TRBJ2-5 NA TRBV3-1/TRBV3-2 NA CASSWGLQETQYF TGTGCCAGCTCCTGGGGCCTACAAGAGACCCAGTACTTC
TRBJ2-7 NA TRBV5-5 NA CASSFHREQYF TGTGCCAGCAGCTTCCACCGGGAGCAGTACTTC
TRBJ2-1 NA TRBV27 once CASSRRDLRNEQFF TGTGCCAGCAGTCGGCGGGATCTGAGGAATGAGCAGTTCTTC
TRBJ1-2 NA TRBV3-1/TRBV3-2 NA CASSQIGGYGYTF TGTGCCAGCAGCCAAATCGGGGGATATGGCTACACCTTC
TRBJ2-2 NA TRBV7-6 once CASSLPAPGYTGELFF TGTGCCAGCAGCCTTCCGGCTCCGGGGTACACCGGGGAGCTGTTTTTT
TRBJ2-1 TRBD2 TRBV3-1/TRBV3-2 NA CASSPTSGSGNEQFF TGTGCCAGCAGCCCGACTAGCGGGAGTGGCAATGAGCAGTTCTTC
TRBJ2-3 NA TRBV28 few CAGGSSTDTQYF TGTGCGGGGGGATCTAGCACAGATACGCAGTATTTT
TRBJ2-3 NA TRBV5-1 NA CASRSGAFSADTQYF TGCGCCAGCAGGTCAGGGGCTTTTAGCGCAGATACGCAGTATTTT
TRBJ1-6 TRBD1 TRBV6-6 NA CASSYSGQGNSPLHF TGTGCCAGCAGTTACTCCGGACAGGGTAATTCACCCCTCCACTTT
TRBJ1-4 NA TRBV5-6 NA CASSLLSTNEKLFF TGTGCCAGCAGCTTGCTCTCAACTAATGAAAAACTGTTTTTT
TRBJ1-2 TRBD1 TRBV7-9 NA CASSPGRGGSGYTF TGTGCCAGCAGCCCCGGAAGAGGGGGCTCGGGCTACACCTTC
TRBJ2-4 NA TRBV6-2/TRBV6-3 NA CASSYEGVAKNIQYF TGTGCCAGCAGTTACGAGGGAGTAGCCAAAAACATTCAGTACTTC
TRBJ2-3 TRBD1 TRBV28 NA CASSLRTGAVSTDTQYF TGTGCCAGCAGTCTCCGGACAGGGGCGGTAAGCACAGATACGCAGTATTTT
TRBJ2-1 TRBD2 TRBV9 NA CASSVVTSGSNEQFF TGTGCCAGCAGCGTAGTGACTAGCGGGAGTAATGAGCAGTTCTTC
TRBJ1-3 NA TRBV2 few CASSTGEGNTIYF TGTGCCAGCAGTACCGGGGAAGGAAACACCATATATTTT
TRBJ1-2 NA TRBV13 many CASSLEGGGIYGYTF TGTGCCAGCAGCTTAGAAGGGGGAGGGATCTATGGCTACACCTTC
TRBJ1-3 NA TRBV30 NA CAWILSGGNTIYF TGTGCCTGGATCCTGTCGGGAGGAAACACCATATATTTT
TRBJ1-3 NA TRBV11-3 NA CASSLGRAGNTIYF TGTGCCAGCAGCTTAGGCAGGGCTGGAAACACCATATATTTT
TRBJ2-3 TRBD2 TRBV6-1 NA CASSEIGSGRGTQYF TGTGCCAGCAGTGAAATTGGTAGCGGGAGGGGTACGCAGTATTTT
TRBJ2-7 TRBD2 TRBV19 NA CASSIWTSGTYEQYF TGTGCCAGTAGTATCTGGACTAGCGGCACCTACGAGCAGTACTTC
TRBJ1-2 TRBD1 TRBV29-1 NA CSSLGQGYYGYTF TGCAGCTCCCTCGGACAGGGATACTATGGCTACACCTTC
TRBJ1-1 NA TRBV27 few CASSFRPGAMNTEAFF TGTGCCAGCAGTTTCCGGCCAGGGGCGATGAACACTGAAGCTTTCTTT
TRBJ1-6 NA TRBV19 NA CASSILRASPLHF TGTGCCAGTAGTATTCTCAGGGCATCACCCCTCCACTTT
TRBJ2-3 NA TRBV18 NA CASSLRSSTDTQYF TGTGCCAGCTCACTTCGCAGTAGCACAGATACGCAGTATTTT
TRBJ2-7 TRBD1 TRBV7-9 NA CASSQGTDYEQYF TGTGCCAGCAGCCAGGGGACAGACTACGAGCAGTACTTC
TRBJ1-5 NA TRBV6-1 NA CASSEAGGWSNQPQHF TGTGCCAGCAGTGAAGCGGGGGGTTGGAGCAATCAGCCCCAGCATTTT
TRBJ2-1 TRBD1 TRBV7-2 once CASAGGPLASYNEQFF TGTGCCAGCGCAGGGGGCCCTTTAGCCTCCTACAATGAGCAGTTCTTC
TRBJ1-1 TRBD1 TRBV7-9 NA CAILQGAITEAFF TGTGCCATTCTACAGGGGGCGATCACTGAAGCTTTCTTT
TRBJ1-1 NA TRBV5-4 NA CASDILREGGTEAFF TGTGCCAGCGATATATTACGGGAAGGCGGCACTGAAGCTTTCTTT
TRBJ1-1 NA TRBV28 NA CASIVSPRAGTEAFF TGTGCCAGCATCGTTTCCCCCAGGGCGGGGACTGAAGCTTTCTTT
TRBJ2-1 TRBD1 TRBV29-1 NA CSVELSGQGYMPQFF TGCAGCGTTGAATTATCGGGACAGGGATACATGCCGCAGTTCTTC
TRBJ2-3 TRBD1 TRBV2 NA CASLSDRAGTDTQYF TGTGCCAGTCTATCAGACAGGGCCGGCACAGATACGCAGTATTTT
TRBJ1-6 NA TRBV28 NA CASSFGGDNSPLHF TGTGCCAGCAGTTTTGGCGGAGACAATTCACCCCTCCACTTT
TRBJ2-7 NA TRBV11-2 NA CASSLDTGYANEQYF TGTGCCAGCAGCTTAGATACAGGATATGCCAACGAGCAGTACTTC
TRBJ2-6 NA TRBV7-9 NA CASSNGTTLSGANVLTF TGTGCCAGCAGCAACGGGACAACTCTCTCTGGGGCCAACGTCCTGACTTTC
TRBJ1-4 NA TRBV19 NA CASSPLSWGGTTNEKLFF TGTGCCAGTAGTCCCCTAAGTTGGGGGGGGACAACTAATGAAAAACTGTTTTTT
TRBJ2-2 TRBD2 TRBV7-9 NA CASSFIPGLAGGNTGELFF TGTGCCAGCAGCTTCATCCCGGGACTAGCGGGGGGGAACACCGGGGAGCTGTTTTTT
TRBJ2-2 NA TRBV5-4 NA CASSFAVNTGELFF TGTGCCAGCAGCTTCGCGGTTAACACCGGGGAGCTGTTTTTT
TRBJ2-2 TRBD1 TRBV11-2 NA CASSSWDRGTGELFF TGTGCCAGCAGCTCCTGGGACAGGGGCACCGGGGAGCTGTTTTTT
TRBJ2-3 TRBD2 TRBV5-1 NA CASSRWTSGGAFDTQYF TGCGCCAGCAGCCGGTGGACTAGCGGGGGGGCTTTTGATACGCAGTATTTT
TRBJ2-2 TRBD1 TRBV9 NA CASSGQGFGELFF TGTGCCAGCAGCGGACAGGGTTTCGGGGAGCTGTTTTTT
TRBJ2-7 TRBD1 TRBV7-9 NA CASSPAPGTGLPPYEQYF TGTGCCAGCAGCCCAGCGCCCGGGACAGGACTTCCTCCCTACGAGCAGTACTTC
TRBJ2-5 TRBD1 TRBV28 few CAGLGQGEETQYF TGTGCCGGACTGGGACAGGGAGAAGAGACCCAGTACTTC
TRBJ2-6 TRBD1 TRBV7-8 NA CALGQGNNVLTF TGTGCCCTGGGACAGGGTAACAACGTCCTGACTTTC
TRBJ2-7 NA TRBV7-9 NA CASSLSTRPYEQYF TGTGCCAGCAGCTTATCCACTAGGCCCTACGAGCAGTACTTC
TRBJ2-7 TRBD2 TRBV5-1 few CASSESSGKLSYEQYF TGCGCCAGCAGCGAGTCTAGCGGAAAACTCTCCTACGAGCAGTACTTC
TRBJ1-1 NA TRBV11-2 NA CASSLVGGNTEAFF TGTGCCAGCAGCTTAGTCGGTGGTAACACTGAAGCTTTCTTT
TRBJ1-5 NA TRBV25-1 NA CASSEFSGQPQHF TGTGCCAGCAGTGAATTTTCGGGTCAGCCCCAGCATTTT
TRBJ2-5 TRBD1 TRBV24-1 NA CATSDLTGRGTVPKETQYF TGTGCCACCAGTGATTTGACGGGCAGGGGGACCGTTCCCAAAGAGACCCAGTACTTC
TRBJ1-5 TRBD1 TRBV4-1 NA CASSQGQGEGAQHF TGCGCCAGCAGCCAAGGACAGGGAGAAGGGGCCCAGCATTTT
TRBJ2-7 TRBD2 TRBV20-1 NA CSASGLAGASGYEQYF TGCAGTGCTAGTGGGCTAGCGGGGGCCTCCGGCTACGAGCAGTACTTC
TRBJ2-1 TRBD2 TRBV9 NA CASSVVKAGGIGNEQFF TGTGCCAGCAGCGTAGTTAAAGCGGGGGGAATAGGCAATGAGCAGTTCTTC
TRBJ1-3 NA TRBV28 NA CASSSPSGTGNTIYF TGTGCCAGCAGTTCTCCTTCAGGGACTGGAAACACCATATATTTT
TRBJ1-2 NA TRBV5-6 few CASSLLRGWTKNIYGYTF TGTGCCAGCAGCTTGTTGAGGGGGTGGACAAAAAATATCTATGGCTACACCTTC